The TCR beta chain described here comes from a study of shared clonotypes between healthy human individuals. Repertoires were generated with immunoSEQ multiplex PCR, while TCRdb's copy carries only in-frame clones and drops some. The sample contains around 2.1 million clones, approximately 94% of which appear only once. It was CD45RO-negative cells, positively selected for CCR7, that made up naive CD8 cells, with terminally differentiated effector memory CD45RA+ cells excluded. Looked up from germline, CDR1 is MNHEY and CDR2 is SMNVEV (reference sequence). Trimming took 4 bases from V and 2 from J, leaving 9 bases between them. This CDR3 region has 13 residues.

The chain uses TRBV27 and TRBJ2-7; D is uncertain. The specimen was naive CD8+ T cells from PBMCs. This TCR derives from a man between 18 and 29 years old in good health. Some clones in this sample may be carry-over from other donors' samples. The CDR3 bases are TGTGCCAGCAGTTCCGACTTAGCCTACGAGCAGTACTTC. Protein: CASSSDLAYEQYF.